This T cell receptor beta chain was profiled in a study of cytomegalovirus exposure and HLA in healthy donors. Study-level findings and limits: It was likely that a cluster of highly shared sequence variants was a sequencing artifact. Several of the most significant clusters appeared linked to common viral pathogens, based on a later analysis.

A note on this clone: Its antigen is still unknown.

Both 60 Vbeta primers and 13 Jbeta primers went into the PCR. Original data processing: In a later analysis, of some 80 million unique beta chains, roughly 9.9 million appeared in at least two donors. Produced via immunoSEQ multiplex PCR; TCRdb's table is partial and in-frame only. The V and J calls and clone size come from that table; D and trimming were worked out from the DNA. The data hold about 100,000 clones, with roughly four fifths observed a single time. The CDR3 contains 15 residues. Trimming cost V 1 base and J 1 base, with 11 bases left between them. Germline-derived CDR1 and CDR2 are SGHTA and FQGNSA. Every donor was a healthy person donating bone marrow.

What was sequenced was PBMCs. This receptor was taken from a male donor in good health and CMV-seropositive. This sequence joins TRBV7-2 and TRBJ2-7; D may be TRBD2 (6 bases). For the CDR3, the DNA is TGTGCCAGCAGCTTAGGGAGGGGCATTTCCTACGAGCAGTACTTC. It translates to CASSLGRGISYEQYF. The whole variable domain, remainder taken from reference TRBV7-2 and TRBJ2-7, is GAGVSQSPSNKVTEKGKDVELRCDPISGHTALYWYRQSLGQGLEFLIYFQGNSAPDKSGLPSDRFSAERTGGSVSTLTIQRTQQEDSAVYLCASSLGRGISYEQYFGPGTRLTVT.